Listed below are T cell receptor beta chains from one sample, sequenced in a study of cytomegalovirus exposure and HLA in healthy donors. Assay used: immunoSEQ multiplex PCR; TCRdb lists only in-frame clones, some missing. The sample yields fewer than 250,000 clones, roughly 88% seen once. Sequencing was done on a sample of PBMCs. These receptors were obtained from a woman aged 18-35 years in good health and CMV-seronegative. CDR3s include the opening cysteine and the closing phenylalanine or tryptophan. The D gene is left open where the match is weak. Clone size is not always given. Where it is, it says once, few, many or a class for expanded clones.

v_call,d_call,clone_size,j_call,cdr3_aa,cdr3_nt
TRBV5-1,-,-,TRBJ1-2,CASSLGHNYGYTF,TGCGCCAGCAGCTTGGGACATAACTATGGCTACACCTTC
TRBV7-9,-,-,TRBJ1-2,CASSATGSTGYGYTF,TGTGCCAGCAGCGCCACAGGGTCGACTGGCTATGGCTACACCTTC
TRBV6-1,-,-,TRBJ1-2,CASSEGHGTYGYTF,TGTGCCAGCAGTGAGGGACACGGTACCTATGGCTACACCTTC
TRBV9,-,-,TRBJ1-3,CASSPDGRGGNTIYF,TGTGCCAGCAGCCCGGACGGGAGGGGTGGAAACACCATATATTTT
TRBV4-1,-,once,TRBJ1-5,CASSPRGLGQPQHF,TGCGCCAGCAGCCCCCGGGGTTTAGGGCAGCCCCAGCATTTT
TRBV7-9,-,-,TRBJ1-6,CASSPRTTRDSPLHF,TGTGCCAGCAGCCCAAGGACTACAAGGGATTCACCCCTCCACTTT
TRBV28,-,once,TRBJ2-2,CASRPPLGNTGELFF,TGTGCCAGCAGACCACCTCTAGGCAACACCGGGGAGCTGTTTTTT
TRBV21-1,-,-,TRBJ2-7,CAQRTRPKQYF,TGTGCCCAGCGAACGAGGCCAAAGCAGTACTTC
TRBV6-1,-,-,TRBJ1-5,CASTPQALNQPQHF,TGTGCCAGCACCCCTCAGGCACTCAATCAGCCCCAGCATTTT
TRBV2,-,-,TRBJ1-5,CASRDGTLSNQPQHF,TGTGCCAGCAGGGACGGGACACTCAGCAATCAGCCCCAGCATTTT
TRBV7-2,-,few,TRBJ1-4,CASSPGGTNEKLFF,TGTGCCAGCAGCCCCGGAGGTACTAATGAAAAACTGTTTTTT
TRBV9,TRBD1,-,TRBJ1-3,CASSSGGIGLGNTIYF,TGTGCCAGCAGCTCAGGGGGAATCGGTCTAGGAAACACCATATATTTT
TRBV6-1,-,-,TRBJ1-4,CASSEGTAFNEKLFF,TGTGCCAGCAGTGAAGGGACAGCCTTTAATGAAAAACTGTTTTTT
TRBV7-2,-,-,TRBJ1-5,CASSLALGDRGNQPQHF,TGTGCCAGCAGCTTAGCACTAGGGGACCGGGGGAATCAGCCCCAGCATTTT
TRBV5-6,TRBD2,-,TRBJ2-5,CASSLVPGGIQETQYF,TGTGCCAGCAGCTTGGTGCCGGGGGGGATACAAGAGACCCAGTACTTC
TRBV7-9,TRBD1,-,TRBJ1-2,CASSPNRGPGYGYTF,TGTGCCAGCAGCCCGAACAGGGGGCCAGGGTATGGCTACACCTTC
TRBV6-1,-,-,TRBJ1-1,CASSELLQRSEAFF,TGTGCCAGCAGTGAGCTCCTCCAAAGGAGTGAAGCTTTCTTT
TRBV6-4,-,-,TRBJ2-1,CASSLHSYPSGEQFF,TGTGCCAGCAGCCTCCACAGTTACCCCTCGGGGGAGCAGTTCTTC
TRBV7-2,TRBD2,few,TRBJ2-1,CASSLPRLAGGWGDEQFF,TGTGCCAGCAGCCTTCCCAGGCTAGCGGGAGGGTGGGGCGATGAGCAGTTCTTC
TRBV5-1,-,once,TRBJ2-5,CASSGGRNQETQYF,TGCGCCAGCAGTGGTGGGAGAAACCAAGAGACCCAGTACTTC
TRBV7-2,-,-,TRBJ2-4,CASSLAPPVGIQYF,TGTGCCAGCAGCTTAGCCCCTCCGGTCGGCATTCAGTACTTC
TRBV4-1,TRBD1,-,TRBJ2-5,CASSQSVGQGVETQYF,TGCGCCAGCAGCCAATCGGTCGGACAGGGAGTGGAGACCCAGTACTTC
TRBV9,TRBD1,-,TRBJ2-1,CASTSGTGLDTWQFF,TGTGCCAGCACCTCGGGGACAGGCCTAGACACTTGGCAGTTCTTC
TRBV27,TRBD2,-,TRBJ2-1,CASSPIAGAGNEQFF,TGTGCCAGCAGCCCGATAGCGGGAGCAGGCAATGAGCAGTTCTTC
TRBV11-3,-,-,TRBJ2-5,CASSFQSEETQYF,TGTGCCAGCAGCTTCCAGAGCGAAGAGACCCAGTACTTC
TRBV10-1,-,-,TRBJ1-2,CASSAYSAGGYTF,TGCGCCAGCAGCGCTTATAGCGCGGGGGGCTACACCTTC
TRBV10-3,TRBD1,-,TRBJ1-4,CAISESPGGTEKLFF,TGTGCCATCAGTGAGTCCCCAGGGGGCACTGAAAAACTGTTTTTT
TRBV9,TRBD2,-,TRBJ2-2,CASSARPGTSGGVGTGELFF,TGTGCCAGCAGCGCGAGGCCCGGGACTAGCGGGGGGGTCGGCACCGGGGAGCTGTTTTTT
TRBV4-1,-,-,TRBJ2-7,CASSQEFQGNDPYEQYF,TGCGCCAGCAGCCAAGAGTTTCAGGGAAATGATCCCTACGAGCAGTACTTC
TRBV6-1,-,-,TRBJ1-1,CASSPSQVWTEAFF,TGTGCCAGCAGCCCAAGCCAGGTTTGGACTGAAGCTTTCTTT
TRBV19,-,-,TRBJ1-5,CASSIASRHGGPQHF,TGTGCCAGTAGTATAGCTAGCAGGCACGGTGGGCCCCAGCATTTT
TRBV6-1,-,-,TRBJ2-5,CASSSQGLGTQYF,TGTGCCAGCAGTTCTCAGGGCCTAGGTACCCAGTACTTC
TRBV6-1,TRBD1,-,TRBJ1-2,CASSDRSSTGTGGGYTF,TGTGCCAGCAGTGACCGTAGTTCAACCGGGACAGGGGGCGGCTACACCTTC
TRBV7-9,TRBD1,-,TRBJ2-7,CASSLEKGAGSYEQYF,TGTGCCAGCAGCTTAGAAAAGGGGGCTGGGTCCTACGAGCAGTACTTC
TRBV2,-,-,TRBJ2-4,CASSQGLAVDLAKNIQYF,TGTGCCAGCAGCCAGGGGCTAGCAGTTGATCTAGCCAAAAACATTCAGTACTTC
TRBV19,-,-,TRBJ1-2,CASSLRVGPEAYGYTF,TGTGCCAGTAGTCTCCGAGTTGGTCCTGAGGCTTATGGCTACACCTTC
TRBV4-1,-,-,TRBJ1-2,CASSQDVTGRYGYTF,TGCGCCAGCAGCCAAGATGTAACAGGGCGCTATGGCTACACCTTC